This entry lists 20 T cell receptor beta chains sequenced from one sample in a study of graft-versus-host responses after intestinal transplantation. Their antigens are not known. The data were produced by immunoSEQ multiplex PCR, yet TCRdb's version contains in-frame clones alone and is incomplete. Here the sample spans tens of thousands of clones, more than 90% being singletons. The sequences come from unstimulated CD4+ T cells sorted from spleen or lymph node cells, collected before intestinal transplant. Every receptor here comes from a human donor who received an intestinal transplant.

The rearrangement uses TRBV7-2 and TRBJ2-7; a possible D gene is TRBD2 (5 bases). Per germline, CDR1 SGHTA and CDR2 FQGNSA. This CDR3 region has 15 residues. V was trimmed by 2 bases and J by 3 bases, leaving 14 bases between them. The CDR3 spells CASSLSSGTIYEQYF. The CDR3 bases are TGTGCCAGCAGCTTATCGTCGGGAACCATCTACGAGCAGTACTTC.

Regarding this clone: Other DNA sequences within the sample encode an identical CDR3. The genes are TRBV7-9 and TRBJ1-5; no reliable D call. V lost 1 base and J 3 bases, leaving 4 bases between the germline ends. Germline V gene lookup returns CDR1 SEHNR and CDR2 FQNEAQ (reference sequence). The CDR3 has 13 amino acids. CDR3 sequence reads: CASSLGTNQPQHF. In DNA, the CDR3 is TGTGCCAGCAGCTTAGGTACCAATCAGCCCCAGCATTTT.

V and J are TRBV6-1 and TRBJ1-5; no clear D gene. Germline assignment: CDR1 MNHNS and CDR2 SASEGT. The germline V and J ends were trimmed by 5 bases and 2 bases, with 13 bases remaining between them. The CDR3 runs 15 residues. The DNA for the CDR3 is TGTGCCAGCAGTTCCGATAATATGCGCAATCAGCCCCAGCATTTT. Protein sequence: CASSSDNMRNQPQHF.

The chain is built from TRBV6-1 and TRBJ2-1, with D hard to call. Deletions cut 6 bases from V and 6 bases from J, with 6 bases between. Germline CDR1 MNHNS, CDR2 SASEGT. The CDR3 extends over 11 amino acids. The CDR3 reads CASRASNEQFF. Here the CDR3 DNA reads TGTGCCAGCAGGGCGTCCAATGAGCAGTTCTTC.

The chain combines TRBV29-1 with TRBJ1-1; D possibly corresponds to TRBD1 (6 bases). The ends were cut back, 7 bases at V and 2 bases at J, with 23 bases in the middle. The CDR3 extends over 16 amino acids. Germline values: CDR1 SQVTM, CDR2 ANQGSEA. The CDR3 DNA reads TGCAGCGCCCTGTTTTTCGGACAGAACAGAAACACTGAAGCTTTCTTT. This encodes CSALFFGQNRNTEAFF.

This chain connects TRBV6-1 to TRBJ2-3; D possibly corresponds to TRBD2 (5 bases). The CDR3 contains 15 residues. The V gene's germline CDR1 is MNHNS and CDR2 SASEGT. V was shortened by 7 bases and J by 1 base, with 15 bases between the two germline ends. CDR3 DNA sequence: TGTGCCAGCAACTTTCTAGGGCGGGGCACAGATACGCAGTATTTT. Translating gives CASNFLGRGTDTQYF.

This chain joins TRBV27 and TRBJ2-3, with no clear D. The V end was cut by 7 bases, the J end by 1 base, with 9 bases between. The CDR3 runs 13 residues. Germline V lookup: CDR1 MNHEY, CDR2 SMNVEV (reference sequence). CDR3 in DNA: TGTGCCAGCATCGGTCAGGGCACAGATACGCAGTATTTT. Translated: CASIGQGTDTQYF.

The rearrangement links TRBV2 to TRBJ2-7; no clear D gene. Looked up from germline, CDR1 is SNHLY and CDR2 is FYNNEI. The CDR3 has 11 amino acids. The V gene lost 5 bases and the J gene lost 4 bases, with 6 bases spanning the gap. This chain's CDR3 is CASSSFYEQYF. The CDR3 nucleotides read TGTGCCAGCAGTTCCTTTTACGAGCAGTACTTC.

The chain joins TRBV29-1 to TRBJ2-1; D gene uncertain. The V and J ends lost 6 bases and 0 bases respectively, with 9 bases between them. The germline V gene has CDR1 SQVTM and CDR2 ANQGSEA. The CDR3 runs 13 residues. The CDR3 is CSVEFYSYNEQFF. The CDR3 DNA follows: TGCAGCGTCGAGTTTTACTCCTACAATGAGCAGTTCTTC.

This clone was found a few times. The chain is built from TRBV19 and TRBJ2-2, with a tentative D call TRBD1 (5 bases). Germline V CDR1 and CDR2: LNHDA, SQIVND (reference sequence). CDR3 size: 15 residues. Trimming took off 2 bases at V and 7 bases at J, with 14 bases between the two ends. CDR3 nucleotide sequence: TGTGCCAGTAGTATACGGCCAGGGTGGAACGGGGAGCTGTTTTTT. Its translation: CASSIRPGWNGELFF.

This rearrangement joins TRBV28 to TRBJ2-1, with D tentatively TRBD2 (7 bases). CDR1 and CDR2 (germline): MDHEN, SYDVKM. CDR3 length equals 16 residues. Trimming removed 6 bases at V and 4 bases at J, with 19 bases between. CDR3 protein: CASSSGASGFYNEQFF. Written as DNA, the CDR3 is TGTGCCAGCAGCTCAGGGGCTAGCGGATTTTACAATGAGCAGTTCTTC.

V and J are TRBV19 and TRBJ2-2; no firm D call. CDR3 length: 14 amino acids. The germline gives CDR1 LNHDA, CDR2 SQIVND (reference sequence). V lost 0 bases and J 9 bases, leaving 11 bases between the germline ends. The CDR3 DNA reads as TGTGCCAGTAGTATAGATACAGACATTCGGGAGCTGTTTTTT. It yields the protein CASSIDTDIRELFF.

V gene TRBV29-1 combines with J gene TRBJ2-2, with D perhaps matching TRBD1 (7 bases). Between the trimmed V and J ends, which lost 6 bases and 3 bases, there was a span of 11 bases. CDR1 is SQVTM and CDR2 is ANQGSEA in the germline V gene. The CDR3 has 13 residues. This CDR3 reads CSVGGQYTGELFF. The CDR3 nucleotides are TGCAGCGTCGGGGGACAGTACACCGGGGAGCTGTTTTTT.

The chain recombines TRBV19 with TRBJ2-3; the D gene could be TRBD1 or TRBD2 (5 bases each). Trimming took 2 bases from V and 0 from J, leaving 12 bases between them. Germline values: CDR1 LNHDA, CDR2 SQIVND (reference sequence). The CDR3 runs 16 residues. The CDR3 here is CASSIPGAASTDTQYF. Written as DNA, the CDR3 is TGTGCCAGTAGTATACCCGGGGCGGCAAGCACAGATACGCAGTATTTT.

This sequence joins TRBV2 and TRBJ2-1, with TRBD2 matching over 9 bases. V shed 3 bases and J 7 bases; nucleotides not matched to a gene: 7. Germline CDR1 SNHLY, CDR2 FYNNEI. CDR3 size: 15 residues. The DNA of the CDR3 is TGTGCCAGCAGTGACCCGACTAGCGGAACAAATGAGCAGTTCTTC. This encodes CASSDPTSGTNEQFF.

The chain links TRBV19 to TRBJ1-5; D ambiguous. The CDR3 sequence is 16 residues long. V dropped 3 bases and J dropped 5 bases, with 17 bases sitting between them. Germline CDR1 reads LNHDA; CDR2 reads SQIVND (reference sequence). The CDR3: CASSMGRQLVYQPQHF. The CDR3 coding sequence is TGTGCCAGTAGTATGGGGAGACAATTGGTCTATCAGCCCCAGCATTTT. Full variable domain (remainder filled in from reference TRBV19 and TRBJ1-5): DGGITQSPKYLFRKEGQNVTLSCEQNLNHDAMYWYRQDPGQGLRLIYYSQIVNDFQKGDIAEGYSVSREKKESFPLTVTSAQKNPTAFYLCASSMGRQLVYQPQHFGDGTRLSIL.

The chain employs TRBV25-1 and TRBJ1-1, with 8 bases identical to TRBD1. The V segment lost 5 bases and the J segment 4 bases; nucleotides outside the gene matches: 9. The CDR3 extends over 15 amino acids. CDR1 and CDR2 from the germline V gene are MGHDK and SYGVNS. The CDR3, as DNA: TGTGCCAGCAGTCCCCGGACAGGGACCGCCACTGAAGCTTTCTTT. Its translation: CASSPRTGTATEAFF.

V and J are TRBV19 and TRBJ2-3, with D hard to call. The germline V gene encodes CDR1 LNHDA and CDR2 SQIVND (reference sequence). The CDR3 loop spans 15 amino acids. Trimming stripped 3 bases from V and 3 bases from J, with 13 bases between. The CDR3 reads CASSIGQAPTDTQYF. The CDR3 DNA follows: TGTGCCAGTAGTATCGGGCAGGCTCCTACAGATACGCAGTATTTT.

This chain uses TRBV2 with TRBJ2-2; D gene uncertain. There are 15 residues in the CDR3. Germline CDR1 reads SNHLY; CDR2 reads FYNNEI. Trimming left V 4 bases short and J 0 bases short, with 9 bases between. This CDR3 reads CASSVLGANTGELFF. In nucleotides, the CDR3 is TGTGCCAGCAGTGTATTAGGCGCGAACACCGGGGAGCTGTTTTTT.

CDR3 residues: CASSPDGAGNTEAFF. The CDR3, as DNA: TGTGCCAGCTCCCCCGACGGGGCGGGTAACACTGAAGCTTTCTTT. The chain couples TRBV18 to TRBJ1-1, with a weak D call TRBD1 (5 bases). CDR3 length: 15 amino acids. CDR1 is KGHSH and CDR2 is LQKENI in the germline V gene. V lost 6 bases, J lost 2 bases, and 16 bases lay in between.